The 31 T cell receptor beta chains presented below share a single source sample, sequenced in a study of T cells in Graves' hyperthyroidism and ophthalmopathy. Regions amplified from RNA transcripts were the TCR beta CDR3 regions. A set of HTBI primers served as the primers for a first-round RT-PCR of the TCR CDR3. One entry per CDR3 protein results from TCRdb running MiXCR on the multiplex PCR reads. The table lists about 520,000 distinct CDR3 sequences, approximately 24% of them singletons, with 11% in the top ten. Sample: blood. These receptors were taken from a woman between 25 and 40 years old with Graves' ophthalmopathy.

This clonotype was detected ten times or more. The V and J genes are TRBV29-1 and TRBJ2-2; TRBD1 or TRBD2 may be the D gene (5 bases each). V was pared by 4 bases and J by 6 bases, with 9 bases between. CDR1 SQVTM and CDR2 ANQGSEA come from the germline V gene. The CDR3 covers 12 residues. The CDR3 reads CSVVGGAGELFF. CDR3 nucleotide sequence: TGCAGCGTTGTTGGGGGAGCCGGGGAGCTGTTTTTT.

This clonotype was observed at least ten times. This chain links TRBV6-2 or TRBV6-3 with TRBJ1-2; D perhaps matches TRBD1 (6 bases). The CDR3 contains 16 residues. V shed 7 bases and J shed 4 bases, with 22 bases lying between them. Germline-derived CDR1 and CDR2 are MNHEY and SVGEGT. The CDR3 reads CASNISPRTVFYGYTF. The CDR3 DNA is TGTGCCAGCAACATTAGCCCCCGGACAGTGTTCTATGGCTACACCTTC.

This clonotype was observed at least ten times. This chain uses TRBV12-5 with TRBJ1-2, with 8 bases lining up with TRBD1. Trimming took 4 bases from V and 3 from J; bases not matched to a gene: 4. In germline, CDR1 is LGHNT, CDR2 FRNRAP. The CDR3 spans 14 residues. For the CDR3, the DNA is TGTGCTAGTGGTTCGGGACAGGTCCACTATGGCTACACCTTC. This codes for CASGSGQVHYGYTF.

This rearrangement joins TRBV12-3 or TRBV12-4 to TRBJ1-2, with D unclear. Trimming took 3 bases from V and 2 from J, leaving 10 bases between them. This CDR3 is 14 amino acids long. In DNA form, the CDR3 reads TGTGCCAGCAGTTTTGACGGATTCAACTATGGCTACACCTTC. Translated: CASSFDGFNYGYTF.

This clonotype was seen many times. Germline is not matched at one junction end, which may reflect a read error. The V call is TRBV5-1, the J call TRBJ1-2; 7 bases map to TRBD1. The CDR3 has 13 residues. The V gene's germline CDR1 is SGHRS and CDR2 YFSETQ. Written as DNA, the CDR3 is TGTGCCAGCAGCTCTACAGGGGACTATGGCTACACCTTC. It is translated as CASSSTGDYGYTF.

The chain couples TRBV28 to TRBJ1-1; the D gene is possibly TRBD1 (5 bases). This CDR3 region has 19 residues. CDR1 and CDR2 (germline): MDHEN, SYDVKM. Trimming shortened V by 1 base and J by 2 bases, and 23 bases separated the two germline ends. The CDR3 reads CASSLSVARARDFNTEAFF. The CDR3 DNA reads TGTGCCAGCAGTTTATCAGTGGCGAGGGCCAGGGATTTTAACACTGAAGCTTTCTTT.

The table lists this clonotype with a few counts. The rearrangement uses TRBV12-3 or TRBV12-4 and TRBJ1-2, with 8 bases lining up with TRBD1. The V gene end was trimmed by 5 bases and the J gene end by 5 bases; junction bases not matched to a gene: 10. This CDR3 has 15 residues. The CDR3 nucleotides read TGTGCCAGCAGTCCCCGGACAGGGCTGGGGTATGGCTACACCTTC. This encodes CASSPRTGLGYGYTF.

This clonotype appeared a few times. The chain joins TRBV19 to TRBJ1-1; 7 bases align to TRBD1. V gave up 4 bases and J gave up 4 bases; unmatched junction bases: 3. The CDR3 contains 13 residues. Germline values: CDR1 LNHDA, CDR2 SQIVND (reference sequence). The DNA for the CDR3 is TGTGCCAGTAGTACGACAGGGTTCACTGAAGCTTTCTTT. It yields the protein CASSTTGFTEAFF. Drawing the rest from reference TRBV19 and TRBJ1-1, the complete variable domain is DGGITQSPKYLFRKEGQNVTLSCEQNLNHDAMYWYRQDPGQGLRLIYYSQIVNDFQKGDIAEGYSVSREKKESFPLTVTSAQKNPTAFYLCASSTTGFTEAFFGQGTRLTVV.

The V gene is TRBV20-1, the J gene TRBJ2-2, with TRBD1 matching 9 bases. CDR1 is DFQATT, CDR2 SNEGSKA, per germline (reference sequence). The CDR3 is made up of 15 amino acids. The ends lost 2 bases at V and 7 bases at J; junction bases unmatched: 8. The CDR3: CSARPRDRAVGELFF. In nucleotides, the CDR3 is TGCAGTGCTAGACCAAGGGACAGGGCGGTCGGGGAGCTGTTTTTT.

The V gene is TRBV27, the J gene TRBJ1-5, with 7 bases aligning to TRBD1. The V gene end was trimmed by 3 bases and the J gene end by 5 bases; junction bases not matched to a gene: 7. The CDR3 loop spans 15 amino acids. Germline V CDR1 and CDR2: MNHEY, SMNVEV (reference sequence). CDR3 in amino acids: CASSFMGQGDQPQHF. The CDR3 DNA reads as TGTGCCAGCAGTTTTATGGGCCAGGGGGATCAGCCCCAGCATTTT.

At least ten counts were recorded for this clonotype. V and J are TRBV9 and TRBJ1-2; D gene uncertain. The CDR3 contains 13 residues. CDR1 and CDR2 (germline): SGDLS, YYNGEE. The V and J ends lost 4 bases and 6 bases respectively, with 13 bases between them. The CDR3 region has the DNA TGTGCCAGCAGCCTCCCCCCGGGAGATGGCTACACCTTC. Encoded protein: CASSLPPGDGYTF.

The CDR3 is CASSPGTVIETQYF. The CDR3 DNA reads as TGCGCCAGCAGCCCCGGGACAGTCATCGAGACCCAGTACTTC. This rearrangement joins TRBV5-1 to TRBJ2-5; 7 nucleotides align to TRBD1. There are 14 residues in the CDR3. The ends lost 4 bases at V and 5 bases at J; junction bases unmatched: 8. CDR1 SGHRS and CDR2 YFSETQ come from the germline V gene.

The chain has TRBV6-1 and TRBJ1-1, with 7 positions matching TRBD1. Germline CDR1 MNHNS, CDR2 SASEGT. CDR3 length: 16 amino acids. V dropped 2 bases and J dropped 0; count of bases not matched to a gene: 6. For the CDR3, the DNA is TGTGCCAGCAGTGAATTGGGGACAGTCATGAACACTGAAGCTTTCTTT. It codes for CASSELGTVMNTEAFF.

The chain employs TRBV10-1 and TRBJ2-2; TRBD2 agrees at 8 bases. CDR1 and CDR2 from the germline V gene are WNHNN and SYGVQD (reference sequence). The CDR3 has 16 amino acids. With V trimmed by 2 bases and J by 4 bases, 6 bases remained unmatched. Written as DNA, the CDR3 is TGCGCCAGCAGTGAGATTGCGGGGGGTAGCACCGGGGAGCTGTTTTTT. Translation gives CASSEIAGGSTGELFF.

The sample holds many counts of this clonotype. CDR3 residues: CASRRDIYGYTF. The CDR3, as DNA: TGTGCCAGCAGGCGGGACATCTATGGCTACACCTTC. The gene calls are TRBV6-5 and TRBJ1-2; perhaps TRBD1 as D (6 bases). V was trimmed by 6 bases and J by 4 bases, leaving 9 bases between them. The CDR3 consists of 12 residues. Germline CDR1 MNHEY, CDR2 SVGAGI.

This clonotype was counted many times. At one of its ends the junction is not consistent with the germline gene, which may arise from a read error. The chain recombines TRBV6-5 with TRBJ1-2; no firm D call. CDR1 MNHEY and CDR2 SVGAGI come from the germline V gene. CDR3 size: 14 residues. DNA for the CDR3: TGTGCCAGCAGTAACTCGGGGAGACGGAATGGCTACACCTTC. Protein product: CASSNSGRRNGYTF.

The V call is TRBV29-1, the J call TRBJ1-1; 10 positions match TRBD1. With V trimmed by 4 bases and J by 1 base, 12 bases remained unmatched. The CDR3 is 17 residues long. Germline loops: CDR1 SQVTM, CDR2 ANQGSEA. The CDR3, as DNA: TGCAGCGTTGTGGATTATCGGGACAGGGGATGGAACACTGAAGCTTTCTTT. This gives the protein CSVVDYRDRGWNTEAFF.

This clonotype appeared many times. This chain links TRBV6-5 with TRBJ1-2; D is undetermined. Per germline, CDR1 MNHEY and CDR2 SVGAGI. V was clipped by 0 bases and J by 5 bases, with 13 bases between them. CDR3 length: 15 amino acids. The CDR3 reads CASSYSDPQIYGYTF. The CDR3 nucleotides read TGTGCCAGCAGTTACTCGGATCCTCAGATATATGGCTACACCTTC.

This clonotype was found many times. This chain joins TRBV12-3 or TRBV12-4 and TRBJ1-3; tentatively, D is TRBD1 (5 bases). V dropped 7 bases and J dropped 2 bases, with 18 bases sitting between them. The CDR3 covers 16 residues. The CDR3 DNA sequence: TGTGCCAGCAAACCACGGGGGATAGCGCCTGGAAACACCATATATTTT. This sequence encodes CASKPRGIAPGNTIYF.

This clonotype was seen repeatedly, ten times or more. The J gene is TRBJ1-2, the V gene TRBV19; unclear D gene. Germline CDR1 is LNHDA and CDR2 is SQIVND (reference sequence). The germline V and J ends were trimmed by 6 bases and 3 bases, with 11 bases remaining between them. The CDR3 sequence is 13 residues long. Written as DNA, the CDR3 is TGTGCCAGTAGGAATCCGGGAGACTATGGCTACACCTTC. It codes for CASRNPGDYGYTF.

This clonotype was seen a few times. The gene calls are TRBV6-2 or TRBV6-3 and TRBJ2-4; either TRBD1 or TRBD2 may fit D (5 bases each). V gave up 0 bases and J gave up 5 bases, with 11 bases separating them. This CDR3 contains 15 residues. CDR1 is MNHEY and CDR2 is SVGEGT in the germline V gene. Written as DNA, the CDR3 is TGTGCCAGCAGTTACTCGGGGACGGACGAAAACATTCAGTACTTC. This encodes CASSYSGTDENIQYF.

This clonotype was detected ten times or more. This chain joins TRBV30 and TRBJ2-7, with 7 bases that match TRBD2. The CDR3 is 15 residues long. With 0 bases clipped from V and 5 bases from J, the junction kept 10 bases outside the gene matches. Germline V gene sequence: CDR1 GTSNPN, CDR2 SVGIG (reference sequence). This CDR3 reads CAWSVPRLALHEQYF. In DNA, the CDR3 is TGTGCCTGGAGTGTACCCCGACTAGCTCTCCACGAGCAGTACTTC.

This clonotype has at least ten counts. The CDR3: CASRGTGSTGELFF. CDR3 coding DNA: TGTGCCAGCAGGGGGACAGGGAGCACCGGGGAGCTGTTTTTT. The chain joins TRBV6-1 to TRBJ2-2, with 9 bases that match TRBD1. Losses at the gene ends were 6 bases for V and 4 bases for J; bases not matched to a gene: 3. The CDR3 is 14 amino acids. Germline CDR1 and CDR2: MNHNS and SASEGT.

The table lists this clonotype with many counts. This chain uses TRBV12-3 or TRBV12-4 with TRBJ2-7; unclear D gene. The CDR3 totals 13 residues. Deletions cut 5 bases from V and 3 bases from J, with 11 bases between. This CDR3 reads CASSRTVIYEQYF. Here the CDR3 DNA reads TGTGCCAGCAGTCGGACGGTGATCTACGAGCAGTACTTC.

This clonotype was seen repeatedly, ten times or more. The V call is TRBV7-8, the J call TRBJ1-2; D not resolved. Germline loops: CDR1 SGHVS, CDR2 FQNEAQ. The ends were cut back, 8 bases at V and 4 bases at J, with 8 bases in the middle. CDR3 length: 11 amino acids. The CDR3 DNA follows: TGTGCCAGCGGGGTAACCTATGGCTACACCTTC. Amino acid sequence: CASGVTYGYTF.

This clonotype was found many times. The rearrangement links TRBV30 to TRBJ2-7, with a tentative D call TRBD2 (6 bases). V lost 1 base and J 2 bases, leaving 6 bases between the germline ends. This CDR3 is 12 amino acids long. Germline CDR1 is GTSNPN and CDR2 is SVGIG (reference sequence). The CDR3 here is CAWSGGAYEQYF. CDR3 in DNA: TGTGCCTGGAGTGGGGGGGCCTACGAGCAGTACTTC.

The chain joins TRBV5-1 to TRBJ2-7; no reliable D call. Deletions cut 3 bases from V and 4 bases from J, with 8 bases between. CDR1 and CDR2 from the germline V gene are SGHRS and YFSETQ. The CDR3 is 12 residues long. The CDR3 DNA is TGCGCCAGCAGCTCCCAGGAATACGAGCAGTACTTC. Its translation is CASSSQEYEQYF.

This clonotype was found many times. The chain employs TRBV20-1 and TRBJ1-2; no clear D gene. Trimming took off 4 bases at V and 1 base at J, with 13 bases between the two ends. Germline CDR1 is DFQATT and CDR2 is SNEGSKA (reference sequence). CDR3 length: 14 amino acids. CDR3 protein: CSANTVLINYGYTF. Here the CDR3 DNA reads TGCAGTGCTAACACTGTGTTAATTAACTATGGCTACACCTTC.

This clonotype has at least ten counts. J is TRBJ1-1 and V is TRBV12-5; the D is unclear. This CDR3 is 12 amino acids long. The germline CDR1 and CDR2 sequences are LGHNT and FRNRAP. V lost 4 bases and J 10 bases, leaving 13 bases between the germline ends. The CDR3 is CASGYSLLGAFF. CDR3 nucleotide sequence: TGTGCTAGTGGTTACAGCCTTCTGGGAGCTTTCTTT.

This clonotype was observed many times. The gene calls are TRBV19 and TRBJ2-5; no reliable D call. V was shortened by 3 bases and J by 5 bases, with 13 bases between the two germline ends. The CDR3 is made up of 14 amino acids. In germline, CDR1 is LNHDA, CDR2 SQIVND (reference sequence). In DNA, the CDR3 is TGTGCCAGTAGTATTCGGTCAGATGGCGAGACCCAGTACTTC. Translating gives CASSIRSDGETQYF.

This chain links TRBV6-1 with TRBJ2-5; no clear D. V lost 9 bases and J 5 bases, leaving 16 bases between the germline ends. The CDR3 is 13 residues long. Per the germline V gene, CDR1 is MNHNS and CDR2 is SASEGT. Here the CDR3 reads CASARRLGETQYF. Here the CDR3 DNA reads TGTGCCAGTGCCAGGCGGCTTGGTGAGACCCAGTACTTC.